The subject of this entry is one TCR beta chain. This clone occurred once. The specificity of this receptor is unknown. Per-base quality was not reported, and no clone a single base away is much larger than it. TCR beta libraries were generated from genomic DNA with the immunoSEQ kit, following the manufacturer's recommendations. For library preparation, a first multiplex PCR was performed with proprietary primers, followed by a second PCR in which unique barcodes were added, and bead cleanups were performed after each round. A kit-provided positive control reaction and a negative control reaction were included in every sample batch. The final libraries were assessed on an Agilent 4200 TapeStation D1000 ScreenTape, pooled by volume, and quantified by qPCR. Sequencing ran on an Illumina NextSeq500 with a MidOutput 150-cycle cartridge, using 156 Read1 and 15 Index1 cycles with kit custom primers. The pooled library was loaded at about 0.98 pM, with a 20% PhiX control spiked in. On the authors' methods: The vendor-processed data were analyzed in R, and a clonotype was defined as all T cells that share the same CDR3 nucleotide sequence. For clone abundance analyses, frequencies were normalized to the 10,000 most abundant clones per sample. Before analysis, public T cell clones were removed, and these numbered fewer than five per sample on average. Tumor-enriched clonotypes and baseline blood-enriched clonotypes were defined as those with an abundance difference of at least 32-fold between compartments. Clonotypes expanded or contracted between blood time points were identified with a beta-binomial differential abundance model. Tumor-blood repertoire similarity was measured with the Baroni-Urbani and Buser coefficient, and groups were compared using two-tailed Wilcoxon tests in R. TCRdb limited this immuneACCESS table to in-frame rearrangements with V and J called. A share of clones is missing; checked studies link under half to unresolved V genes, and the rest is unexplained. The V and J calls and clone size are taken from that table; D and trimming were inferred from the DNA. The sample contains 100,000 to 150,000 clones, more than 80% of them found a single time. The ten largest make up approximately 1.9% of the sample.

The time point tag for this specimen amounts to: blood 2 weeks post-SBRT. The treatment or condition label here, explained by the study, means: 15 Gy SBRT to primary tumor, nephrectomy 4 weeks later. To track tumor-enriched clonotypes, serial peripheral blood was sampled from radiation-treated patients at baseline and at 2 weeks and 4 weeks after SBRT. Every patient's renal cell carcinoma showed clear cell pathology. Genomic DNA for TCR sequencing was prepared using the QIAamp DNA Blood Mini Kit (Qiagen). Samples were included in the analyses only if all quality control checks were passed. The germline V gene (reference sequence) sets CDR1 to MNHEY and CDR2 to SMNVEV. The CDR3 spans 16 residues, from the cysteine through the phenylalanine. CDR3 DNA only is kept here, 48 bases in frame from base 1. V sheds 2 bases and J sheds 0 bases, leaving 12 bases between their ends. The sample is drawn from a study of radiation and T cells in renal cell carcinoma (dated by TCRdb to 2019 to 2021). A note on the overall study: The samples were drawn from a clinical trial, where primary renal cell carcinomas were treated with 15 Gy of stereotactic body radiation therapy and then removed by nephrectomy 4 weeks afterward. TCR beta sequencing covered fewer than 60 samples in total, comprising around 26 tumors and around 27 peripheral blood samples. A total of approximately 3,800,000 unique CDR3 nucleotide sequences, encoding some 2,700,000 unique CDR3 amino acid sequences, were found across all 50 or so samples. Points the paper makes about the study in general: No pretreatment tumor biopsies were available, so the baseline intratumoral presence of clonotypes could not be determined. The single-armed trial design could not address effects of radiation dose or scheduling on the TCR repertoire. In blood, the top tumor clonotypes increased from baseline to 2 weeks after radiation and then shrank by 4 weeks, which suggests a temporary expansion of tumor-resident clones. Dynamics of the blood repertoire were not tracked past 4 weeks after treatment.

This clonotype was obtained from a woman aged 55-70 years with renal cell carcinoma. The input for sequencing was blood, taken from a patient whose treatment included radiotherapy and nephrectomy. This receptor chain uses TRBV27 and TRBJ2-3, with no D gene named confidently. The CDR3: CASSLVALSSTDTQYF. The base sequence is TGTGCCAGCAGTTTAGTAGCCCTTTCTAGCACAGATACGCAGTATTTT.